Listed below are T cell receptor beta chains from one sample, sequenced in a study of identical twins. Each CDR3 protein gets one entry after TCRdb re-called the 5' RACE reads with MiXCR. The sample has just over 500,000 distinct CDR3 sequences; approximately 22% are singletons. This sample also belongs to another study, concerning T cells expressing NK-cell markers.

Source material: CD4+ T cells sorted from blood. These receptors were taken from a young woman in good health. Both conserved end residues are part of each CDR3. D genes are given only for firm matches. Only part of the rows carry a size: once, few, many, or a class if the clone is expanded.

j_call d_call v_call clone_size cdr3_nt cdr3_aa
TRBJ1-6 . TRBV5-1 few TGCGCCAGCAGCAGAACCCGACAGGACTTCAATTCACCCCTCCACTTT CASSRTRQDFNSPLHF
TRBJ1-2 . TRBV10-3 . TGTGCCATCAGTTCGAACCCCCCGAGTGGAGGGGGCTACACCTTC CAISSNPPSGGGYTF
TRBJ1-4 TRBD1 TRBV5-1 . TGCGCCAGCAGCATCCGGGACAGCACGAATGAAAAACTGTTTTTT CASSIRDSTNEKLFF
TRBJ2-1 TRBD2 TRBV24-1 . TGTGCCACCAGTGATCCCCAAGGAGCGGGGGGTGATGAGCAGTTCTTC CATSDPQGAGGDEQFF
TRBJ2-7 . TRBV7-6 few TGTGCCAGCAGCTTAAGTCAGGGGATTACCTACGAGCAGTACTTC CASSLSQGITYEQYF
TRBJ1-6 . TRBV20-1 . TGCAGTGCTGGACCGGGTCCCAATCGGGCCCTCCACTTT CSAGPGPNRALHF
TRBJ2-7 . TRBV4-3 many TGCGCCAGCAGCCAAGCGGGGGATAGGGGGAACGAGCAGTACTTC CASSQAGDRGNEQYF
TRBJ2-3 . TRBV18 . TGTGCCAGCTCACCAGCCGGGACCCCTTCCACAGATACGCAGTATTTT CASSPAGTPSTDTQYF
TRBJ2-3 TRBD2 TRBV7-9 few TGTGCCAGCAGACCGACTACAGCGGGGGGTACAGATACGCAGTATTTT CASRPTTAGGTDTQYF
TRBJ2-1 . TRBV29-1 . TGCAGCGTCCTGAGCTCCTACAATGAGCAGTTCTTC CSVLSSYNEQFF
TRBJ2-7 . TRBV5-5 . TGTGCCAGCAGCTTGGCTCCGCTGGGGGGAAGCTACGAGCAGTACTTC CASSLAPLGGSYEQYF
TRBJ2-6 . TRBV12-3/TRBV12-4 . TGTGCCAGCAGTTCTCAAAGGGGTTCTGGGGCCAACGTCCTGACTTTC CASSSQRGSGANVLTF
TRBJ2-7 . TRBV29-1 many TGCAGCGCCGAAGTCGGGGAATCCTACGAGCAGTACTTC CSAEVGESYEQYF
TRBJ2-2 TRBD1 TRBV24-1 . TGTGCCACCAGTGATGACAGGGTAGGGGACACCGGGGAGCTGTTTTTT CATSDDRVGDTGELFF
TRBJ1-1 TRBD1 TRBV20-1 . TGCAGTGCTGCCCGGACAGGGAACACTGAAGCTTTCTTT CSAARTGNTEAFF
TRBJ2-3 TRBD2 TRBV12-3/TRBV12-4 few TGTGCCAGCAGTCCCGGTGGACTAGCGGGAAGCACAGATACGCAGTATTTT CASSPGGLAGSTDTQYF
TRBJ2-1 TRBD2 TRBV6-5 . TGTGCCAGCAGCTACGCTTTTGGGACTAGCGGGGGGAATGAGCAGTTCTTC CASSYAFGTSGGNEQFF
TRBJ1-1 . TRBV6-5 few TGTGCCAGCAGTTACTCGGAAGGTGGCGGCACTGAAGCTTTCTTT CASSYSEGGGTEAFF
TRBJ2-7 . TRBV21-1 . TGTGCCAGCAGCGTACCGGGAGCCTACTCACGGGAGCAGTACTTC CASSVPGAYSREQYF
TRBJ2-3 . TRBV20-1 . TGCAGTGCTAGAGATATCGAAGGCGCAGATACGCAGTATTTT CSARDIEGADTQYF
TRBJ2-7 . TRBV7-8 once TGTGCCAGCAGTGCACCAGGGGAGGACTACGAGCAGTACTTC CASSAPGEDYEQYF
TRBJ2-1 TRBD1 TRBV18 . TGTGCCAGCTCCCACGACAGGGGGCCAGACAATGAGCAGTTCTTC CASSHDRGPDNEQFF